The T cell receptor beta chain under discussion was sequenced for a study of blood T cell repertoires in COVID-19. As for the study in general: Both acute and convalescent COVID-19 samples were obtained from the United States, Italy and Spain. From T cells, B-cell-depleted T cells, or PBMCs came the material, which was cDNA or gDNA.

This CDR3 is built from 15 residues. Deletions cut 0 bases from V and 13 bases from J, with 21 bases between. Germline V CDR1 and CDR2: SGHAT, FQNNGV. Sequenced by immunoSEQ multiplex PCR; TCRdb stores in-frame clones only, minus some. Among 300,000 or so clones listed, 90% were seen once. This clone was seen more than once but under ten times. Cohort allocation depended upon clinical history that participants reported. Sequences were obtained from PBMCs or T cells enriched from blood (not recorded which). The chain carries TRBV11-2 and TRBJ1-2; D is unclear. This clonotype originated in a man in his sixties who had recovered from COVID-19. DNA of the CDR3: TGTGCCAGCAGCTTAGATGTGGTTTCCGCTCGCCGGGGCACCTTC. It yields the protein CASSLDVVSARRGTF. Filled out from reference TRBV11-2 and TRBJ1-2, the complete variable domain reads EAGVAQSPRYKIIEKRQSVAFWCNPISGHATLYWYQQILGQGPKLLIQFQNNGVVDDSQLPKDRFSAERLKGVDSTLKIQPAKLEDSAVYLCASSLDVVSARRGTFGSGTRLTVV.